This TCR beta chain derives from a study of stem cell transplantation in POMP-related autoinflammatory disease. At the level of the study: Before transplant: CD4+ naive skewing, low CD8+ proportions, reduced cytokine secretion. The study's findings and limits: In PRAID patients, the number of distinct TRB V-J gene pairings was restricted. In patients with PRAID, every analyzed T-cell subset tended to show lower diversity and higher clonality.

PRAID featured prominent immunodeficiency. Some clones are missing from TCRdb's copy, which holds only in-frame ones; the method was immunoSEQ multiplex PCR. The sample contains some 29,000 clones, around 90% of which appear only once. Comments on this clone: No antigen is known for it.

Germline loops: CDR1 SGDLS, CDR2 YYNGEE. The CDR3 contains 17 residues. Trimming removed 3 bases from V and 2 bases from J, with 18 bases in between. The receptor was isolated from a human donor with POMP-related autoinflammation and immune dysregulation (PRAID). V and J are TRBV9 and TRBJ2-1, with no clear D. The source was CD4+ T cells from PBMCs, collected before stem cell transplantation. CDR3 amino acids: CASSEKPPGNPYNEQFF. CDR3 bases: TGTGCCAGCAGCGAAAAACCCCCTGGCAATCCCTACAATGAGCAGTTCTTC.